Shown below are 22 T cell receptor beta chains from a single sample sequenced in a study of CD8 T cells in ankylosing spondylitis. TCRdb re-called the 5' RACE reads through MiXCR, storing one row per CDR3 protein. In the table there are 240,000 or so distinct CDR3 sequences, about 10% of which are singletons. The sequenced sample consisted of blood, either unsorted or a sorted T cell fraction (not recorded which). These receptors all stem from a male donor with ankylosing spondylitis or in good health (not recorded which).

This clonotype was found many times. The rearrangement uses TRBV27 and TRBJ2-7; D may correspond to TRBD1 or TRBD2 (5 bases each). CDR1 is MNHEY and CDR2 is SMNVEV in the germline V gene (reference sequence). CDR3 length: 15 amino acids. V lost 4 bases and J 3 bases, leaving 16 bases between the germline ends. CDR3 amino acids: CASSSLGTKVYEQYF. The CDR3 DNA is TGTGCCAGCAGTTCCTTGGGGACCAAGGTCTACGAGCAGTACTTC.

In its sample, this clonotype was seen many times. The V gene is TRBV5-6, the J gene TRBJ2-4; D remains unclear. The CDR3 is 14 residues long. The ends were cut back, 4 bases at V and 7 bases at J, with 15 bases in the middle. In germline, CDR1 is SGHDT, CDR2 YYEEEE. The CDR3 loop is CASSLTTTNNIQYF. CDR3 nucleotide sequence: TGTGCCAGCAGCCTCACCACTACAAATAACATTCAGTACTTC.

This clonotype was observed many times. The genes are TRBV7-2 and TRBJ1-5; maybe TRBD1 (5 bases). The V and J ends lost 7 bases and 2 bases respectively, with 12 bases between them. The CDR3 loop spans 14 amino acids. Germline lookup yields CDR1 SGHTA and CDR2 FQGNSA. CDR3 sequence (DNA): TGTGCCAGCACCCGCCCGGGGGGCAATCAGCCCCAGCATTTT. Translation gives CASTRPGGNQPQHF.

This clonotype was observed a few times. The rearrangement uses TRBV7-8 and TRBJ1-1; D gene unclear. CDR1 is SGHVS and CDR2 is FQNEAQ in the germline V gene. The CDR3 loop spans 14 amino acids. V dropped 1 base and J dropped 4 bases, with 10 bases sitting between them. Written as DNA, the CDR3 is TGTGCCAGCAGCTTAGACGGATTGGGCACTGAAGCTTTCTTT. Translating it yields CASSLDGLGTEAFF.

This clonotype was picked up many times. The chain joins TRBV13 to TRBJ2-1, with a weak D call TRBD2 (5 bases). V gave up 5 bases and J gave up 7 bases, with 18 bases separating them. CDR1 is PRHDT and CDR2 is FYEKMQ in the germline V gene (reference sequence). This CDR3 has 15 residues. The CDR3 DNA sequence: TGTGCCAGCAGCCCTACGAGGGAAGGGTATAATGAGCAGTTCTTC. The encoded protein is CASSPTREGYNEQFF.

This clonotype was recorded many times. The rearrangement joins TRBV5-1 to TRBJ2-1; tentative D call: TRBD2 (5 bases). Per germline, CDR1 SGHRS and CDR2 YFSETQ. This CDR3 has 17 amino acids. V was clipped by 1 base and J by 5 bases, with 19 bases between them. The CDR3 region is CASSLSTERTRDNEQFF. CDR3 sequence (DNA): TGCGCCAGCAGCTTGTCTACCGAACGGACTCGGGACAATGAGCAGTTCTTC.

This clonotype was seen repeatedly, ten times or more. The gene calls are TRBV28 and TRBJ2-7; TRBD1 is a possible D gene (5 bases). V lost 6 bases and J 2 bases, leaving 11 bases between the germline ends. This CDR3 region has 13 residues. The germline CDR1 and CDR2 sequences are MDHEN and SYDVKM. The CDR3 protein is CASSPTGAYEQYF. The DNA for the CDR3 is TGTGCCAGCAGCCCAACAGGAGCCTACGAGCAGTACTTC.

This clonotype has a count of ten or more. The chain recombines TRBV6-5 with TRBJ1-1; D call uncertain. The CDR3 sequence is 14 residues long. Germline V gene lookup returns CDR1 MNHEY and CDR2 SVGAGI. Trimming took off 1 base at V and 6 bases at J, with 12 bases between the two ends. For the CDR3, the DNA is TGTGCCAGCAGTTACTTGAGGAGTCTAGCTGAAGCTTTCTTT. Translating gives CASSYLRSLAEAFF.

The chain employs TRBV30 and TRBJ2-2; the D is unclear. The CDR3 spans 11 residues. Per the germline V gene, CDR1 is GTSNPN and CDR2 is SVGIG (reference sequence). Trimming took off 0 bases at V and 8 bases at J, with 4 bases between the two ends. The CDR3 DNA reads as TGTGCCTGGAGTGTGGGGGGGGAGCTGTTTTTT. Protein: CAWSVGGELFF. The whole variable domain, remainder taken from reference TRBV30 and TRBJ2-2, is SQTIHQWPATLVQPVGSPLSLECTVEGTSNPNLYWYRQAAGRGLQLLFYSVGIGQISSEVPQNLSASRPQDRQFILSSKKLLLSDSGFYLCAWSVGGELFFGEGSRLTVL.

Ten or more counts support this clonotype. The chain is built from TRBV5-1 and TRBJ1-2; D is possibly TRBD1 (6 bases). V was shortened by 5 bases and J by 4 bases, with 18 bases between the two germline ends. CDR3 length: 15 amino acids. Germline V CDR1 and CDR2: SGHRS, YFSETQ. CDR3 DNA sequence: TGCGCCAGCAGACCAAGACAGGCATCGGGCTATGGCTACACCTTC. This encodes CASRPRQASGYGYTF.

The chain combines TRBV4-1 with TRBJ2-7, with D unresolved. Germline V gene sequence: CDR1 MGHRA, CDR2 YSYEKL. V gave up 0 bases and J gave up 2 bases, with 8 bases separating them. The CDR3 totals 14 residues. CDR3 residues: CASSQESSAYEQYF. In DNA, the CDR3 is TGCGCCAGCAGCCAAGAGAGTTCGGCCTACGAGCAGTACTTC.

This clonotype was observed a few times. This chain joins TRBV7-9 and TRBJ2-5, with D unresolved. V was trimmed by 4 bases and J by 4 bases, leaving 10 bases between them. The germline V gene encodes CDR1 SEHNR and CDR2 FQNEAQ (reference sequence). This CDR3 spans 13 amino acids. In nucleotides, the CDR3 is TGTGCCAGCAGCTCCCCGCCTCCAGAGACCCAGTACTTC. Translated, it gives CASSSPPPETQYF.

This clonotype was found many times. The J gene is TRBJ2-2, the V gene TRBV12-3 or TRBV12-4; no firm D call. This CDR3 comprises 17 residues. Between the trimmed V and J ends, which lost 5 bases and 0 bases, there was a span of 16 bases. In DNA, the CDR3 is TGTGCCAGCAGTCCCGCAGCCAACCCCGCGAACACCGGGGAGCTGTTTTTT. Protein product: CASSPAANPANTGELFF.

This clonotype occurred many times. The genes are TRBV3-1 and TRBJ2-7; 8 bases agree with TRBD1. V was pared by 6 bases and J by 7 bases, with 8 bases of the junction left unmatched. The CDR3 runs 13 residues. The V gene's germline CDR1 is LGHDT and CDR2 YNNKEL (reference sequence). The DNA for the CDR3 is TGTGCCAGCAGTCGTCAGGGGGCGAGGGAGCAGTACTTC. Translating it yields CASSRQGAREQYF.

This clonotype was found a few times. V and J are TRBV11-2 and TRBJ2-2; no clear D gene. CDR1 and CDR2 from the germline V gene are SGHAT and FQNNGV. This CDR3 has 13 amino acids. Trimming removed 8 bases at V and 6 bases at J, with 13 bases between. CDR3 sequence (DNA): TGTGCCAGCTCCACGCAAGTTCCCGGGGAGCTGTTTTTT. Translation gives CASSTQVPGELFF.

This clonotype came up many times. The gene calls are TRBV6-4 and TRBJ2-1, with TRBD2 matching over 8 bases. The ends lost 2 bases at V and 11 bases at J; junction bases unmatched: 11. From germline, CDR1 is MRHNA and CDR2 SNTAGT. This CDR3 region has 15 residues. In DNA, the CDR3 is TGTGCCAGCAGTGACGACGGGGGGGGCCAGGATAAGCAGTTCTTC. It codes for CASSDDGGGQDKQFF.

This clonotype was seen many times. The chain carries TRBV7-2 and TRBJ2-3; TRBD2 agrees at 12 bases. Losses at the gene ends were 5 bases for V and 2 bases for J; bases not matched to a gene: 8. Germline V CDR1 and CDR2: SGHTA, FQGNSA. CDR3 length equals 17 residues. The CDR3 region is CASSKGLAGQPTDTQYF. The CDR3 DNA reads as TGTGCCAGCAGCAAGGGACTAGCGGGCCAACCCACAGATACGCAGTATTTT. The full variable domain, with the rest looked up from reference TRBV7-2 and TRBJ2-3, is GAGVSQSPSNKVTEKGKDVELRCDPISGHTALYWYRQSLGQGLEFLIYFQGNSAPDKSGLPSDRFSAERTGGSVSTLTIQRTQQEDSAVYLCASSKGLAGQPTDTQYFGPGTRLTVL.

This clonotype was recorded at least ten times. V gene TRBV4-2 combines with J gene TRBJ1-5; D call uncertain. In germline, CDR1 is LGHNA, CDR2 YNFKEQ. CDR3 length equals 15 residues. V was cut by 0 bases and J by 0 bases, with 6 bases left in between. The CDR3 DNA reads TGTGCCAGCAGCCAAGATCCTAGTAGCAATCAGCCCCAGCATTTT. Translated: CASSQDPSSNQPQHF.

This clonotype was detected many times. The CDR3 nucleotides are TGCAGTGCTAGAGACCTTTTGGTTGGGGAGACCCAGTACTTC. Translation: CSARDLLVGETQYF. This chain connects TRBV20-1 to TRBJ2-5; D is uncertain. Trimming pared 0 bases from V and 5 bases from J, leaving 13 bases between. Germline V gives CDR1 DFQATT, CDR2 SNEGSKA (reference sequence). This CDR3 is built from 14 residues.

This clonotype was observed at least ten times. J is TRBJ2-3 and V is TRBV5-1; D perhaps matches TRBD1 (6 bases). CDR1 is SGHRS, CDR2 YFSETQ, per germline. The CDR3 extends over 15 amino acids. V was shortened by 4 bases and J by 4 bases, with 16 bases between the two germline ends. Here the CDR3 DNA reads TGCGCCAGCAGCAACGCCGACAGGAGGCCAGATACGCAGTATTTT. This translates into CASSNADRRPDTQYF. The full variable domain, its missing parts supplied by reference TRBV5-1 and TRBJ2-3, is KAGVTQTPRYLIKTRGQQVTLSCSPISGHRSVSWYQQTPGQGLQFLFEYFSETQRNKGNFPGRFSGRQFSNSRSEMNVSTLELGDSALYLCASSNADRRPDTQYFGPGTRLTVL.

The V gene is TRBV2, the J gene TRBJ2-3, with a weak D call TRBD1 (7 bases). The CDR3 sequence is 16 residues long. Trimming removed 6 bases from V and 4 bases from J, with 20 bases in between. Germline values: CDR1 SNHLY, CDR2 FYNNEI. The CDR3, as DNA: TGTGCCAGCAGGCCCGGGGCAGGGGGGTCTGCAGATACGCAGTATTTT. Amino acid sequence: CASRPGAGGSADTQYF. Supplemented by reference TRBV2 and TRBJ2-3, the full variable domain reads EPEVTQTPSHQVTQMGQEVILRCVPISNHLYFYWYRQILGQKVEFLVSFYNNEISEKSEIFDDQFSVERPDGSNFTLKIRSTKLEDSAMYFCASRPGAGGSADTQYFGPGTRLTVL.

The J gene is TRBJ1-1, the V gene TRBV7-9; D possibly corresponds to TRBD1 (5 bases). This CDR3 contains 15 residues. Germline V gene data show CDR1 as SEHNR and CDR2 as FQNEAQ (reference sequence). V was cut by 2 bases and J by 6 bases, with 16 bases left in between. The CDR3 coding sequence is TGTGCCAGCAGCTTAAGTAGGGGAGGTGGTTCTGAAGCTTTCTTT. Translating it yields CASSLSRGGGSEAFF.